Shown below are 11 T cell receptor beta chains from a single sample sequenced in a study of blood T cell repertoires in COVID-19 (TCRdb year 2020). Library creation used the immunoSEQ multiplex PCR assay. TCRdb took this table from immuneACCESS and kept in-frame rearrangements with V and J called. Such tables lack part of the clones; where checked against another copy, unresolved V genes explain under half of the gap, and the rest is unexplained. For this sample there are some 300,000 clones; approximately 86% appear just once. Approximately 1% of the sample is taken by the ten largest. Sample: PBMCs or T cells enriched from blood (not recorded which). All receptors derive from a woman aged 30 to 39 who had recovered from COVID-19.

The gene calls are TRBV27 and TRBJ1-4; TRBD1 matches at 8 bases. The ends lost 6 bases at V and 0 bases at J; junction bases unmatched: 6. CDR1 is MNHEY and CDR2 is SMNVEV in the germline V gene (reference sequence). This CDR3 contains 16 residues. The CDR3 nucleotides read TGTGCCAGCAGCCCGACAGGGGTCGCAACTAATGAAAAACTGTTTTTT. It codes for CASSPTGVATNEKLFF. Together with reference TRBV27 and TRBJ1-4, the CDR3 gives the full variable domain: EAQVTQNPRYLITVTGKKLTVTCSQNMNHEYMSWYRQDPGLGLRQIYYSMNVEVTDKGDVPEGYKVSRKEKRNFPLILESPSPNQTSLYFCASSPTGVATNEKLFFGSGTQLSVL.

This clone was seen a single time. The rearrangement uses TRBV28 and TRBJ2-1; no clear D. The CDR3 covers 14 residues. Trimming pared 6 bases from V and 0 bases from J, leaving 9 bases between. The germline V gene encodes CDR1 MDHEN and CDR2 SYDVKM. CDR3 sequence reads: CASRLGSSYNEQFF. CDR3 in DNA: TGTGCCAGCAGGTTGGGCAGCTCCTACAATGAGCAGTTCTTC.

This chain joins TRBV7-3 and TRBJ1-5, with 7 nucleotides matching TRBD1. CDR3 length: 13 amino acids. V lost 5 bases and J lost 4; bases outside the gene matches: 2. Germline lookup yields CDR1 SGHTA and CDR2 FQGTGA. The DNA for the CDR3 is TGTGCCAGCAGCCCGACAGGGAATCAGCCCCAGCATTTT. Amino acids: CASSPTGNQPQHF.

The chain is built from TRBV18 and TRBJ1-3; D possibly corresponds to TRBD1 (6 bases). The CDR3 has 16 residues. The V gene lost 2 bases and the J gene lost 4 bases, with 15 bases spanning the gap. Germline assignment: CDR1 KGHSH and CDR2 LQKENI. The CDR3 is CASSPTGSNDGNTIYF. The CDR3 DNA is TGTGCCAGCTCACCAACAGGGAGCAACGACGGAAACACCATATATTTT.

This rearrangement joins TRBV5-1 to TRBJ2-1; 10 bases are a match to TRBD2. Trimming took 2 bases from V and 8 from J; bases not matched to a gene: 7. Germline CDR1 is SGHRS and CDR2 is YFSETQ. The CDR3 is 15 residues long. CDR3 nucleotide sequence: TGCGCCAGCAGCTTAGCGGGAGGGCGATCCGATGAGCAGTTCTTC. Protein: CASSLAGGRSDEQFF.

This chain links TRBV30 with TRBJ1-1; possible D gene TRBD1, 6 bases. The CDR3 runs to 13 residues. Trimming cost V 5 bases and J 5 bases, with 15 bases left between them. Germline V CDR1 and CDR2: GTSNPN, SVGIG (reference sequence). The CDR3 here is CAWQGGVRTEAFF. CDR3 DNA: TGTGCCTGGCAAGGGGGAGTGAGAACTGAAGCTTTCTTT.

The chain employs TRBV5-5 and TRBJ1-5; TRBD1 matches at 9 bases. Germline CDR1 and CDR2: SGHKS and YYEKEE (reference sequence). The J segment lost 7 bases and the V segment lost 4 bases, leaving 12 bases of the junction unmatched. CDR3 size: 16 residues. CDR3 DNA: TGTGCCAGCAGCCCGGCCGGGACAGGGTTAAGACAGCCCCAGCATTTT. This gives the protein CASSPAGTGLRQPQHF. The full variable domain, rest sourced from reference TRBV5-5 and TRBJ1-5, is DAGVTQSPTHLIKTRGQQVTLRCSPISGHKSVSWYQQVLGQGPQFIFQYYEKEERGRGNFPDRFSARQFPNYSSELNVNALLLGDSALYLCASSPAGTGLRQPQHFGDGTRLSIL.

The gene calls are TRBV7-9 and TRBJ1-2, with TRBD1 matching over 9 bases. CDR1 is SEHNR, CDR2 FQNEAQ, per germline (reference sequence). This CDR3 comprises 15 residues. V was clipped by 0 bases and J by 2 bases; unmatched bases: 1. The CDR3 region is CASSLAGTGNYGYTF. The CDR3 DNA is TGTGCCAGCAGCTTAGCCGGGACAGGGAACTATGGCTACACCTTC.

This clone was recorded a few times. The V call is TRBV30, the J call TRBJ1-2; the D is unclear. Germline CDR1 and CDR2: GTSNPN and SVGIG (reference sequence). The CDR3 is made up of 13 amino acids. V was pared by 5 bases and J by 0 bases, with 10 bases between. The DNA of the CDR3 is TGTGCCTGGCAGGTTACGGCTAACTATGGCTACACCTTC. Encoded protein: CAWQVTANYGYTF.

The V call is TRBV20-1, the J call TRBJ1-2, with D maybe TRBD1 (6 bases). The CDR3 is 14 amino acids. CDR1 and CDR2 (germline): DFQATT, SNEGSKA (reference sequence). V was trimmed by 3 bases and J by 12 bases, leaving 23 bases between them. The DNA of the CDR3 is TGCAGTGCTAGTTCTTCAGGGGAGTGGGTTATAGACACCTTC. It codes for CSASSSGEWVIDTF.

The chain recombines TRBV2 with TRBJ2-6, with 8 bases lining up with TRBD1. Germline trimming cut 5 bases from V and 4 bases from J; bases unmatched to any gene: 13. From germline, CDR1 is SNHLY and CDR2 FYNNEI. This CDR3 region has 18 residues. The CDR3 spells CASSLDRGSPRGANVLTF. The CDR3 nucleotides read TGTGCCAGCAGTTTAGACAGGGGAAGTCCGAGGGGGGCCAACGTCCTGACTTTC.